The 7 T cell receptor beta chains given below trace back to one sample, sequenced in a study of regulatory T cells in long-lasting Graves disease. Time point noted: newly diagnosed GD, antithyroid drugs for less than 3 months. The authors made the TCR library using RNA they extracted from PBMCs. According to the study, TCR beta libraries were built with iRepertoire HTBI primers and CDR3-region Arm-PCR. MiXCR, applied by TCRdb to the multiplex PCR reads, yields one record per CDR3 protein. The sample contains some 490,000 distinct CDR3 sequences, around 12% of which appear only once. This sample was shared with a second study, whose subject was T cells in Graves' hyperthyroidism and ophthalmopathy.

The material sequenced was peripheral blood mononuclear cells (PBMCs), taken at new diagnosis, from a patient treated with antithyroid drugs. Receptor source: a woman aged 25-40 years with Graves disease.

The table lists this clonotype with many counts. The J gene is TRBJ2-1, the V gene TRBV29-1; 7 bases align to TRBD2. The length of the CDR3 is 14 residues. V dropped 4 bases and J dropped 0; count of bases not matched to a gene: 3. From germline, CDR1 is SQVTM and CDR2 ANQGSEA. The CDR3 region is CSVARDYSYNEQFF. CDR3 coding DNA: TGCAGCGTTGCCCGGGACTACTCCTACAATGAGCAGTTCTTC.

This clonotype was seen at least ten times. J is TRBJ1-2 and V is TRBV6-5; 9 bases match TRBD1. Germline loops: CDR1 MNHEY, CDR2 SVGAGI. The trim removed 0 bases at V and 7 bases at J, leaving 6 bases unmatched. The CDR3 has 15 residues. CDR3 DNA sequence: TGTGCCAGCAGTTACTCCTCCGGGACAGGGCTTGGCTACACCTTC. Its translation: CASSYSSGTGLGYTF.

This clonotype has a count of ten or more. This sequence joins TRBV3-1 and TRBJ2-7; possible D gene TRBD1, 6 bases. V gave up 4 bases and J gave up 5 bases, with 15 bases separating them. Looked up from germline, CDR1 is LGHDT and CDR2 is YNNKEL (reference sequence). The CDR3 runs 14 residues. CDR3 DNA sequence: TGTGCCAGCAGCCGGAGAGGGACATCGGACGAGCAGTACTTC. Translated: CASSRRGTSDEQYF.

Concerning this clonotype: A far more abundant clone sits one base away, making this likely a read error. This chain joins TRBV6-1 and TRBJ2-1; 9 bases align to TRBD1. This CDR3 region has 18 residues. Germline-derived CDR1 and CDR2 are MNHNS and SASEGT. The CDR3 protein is CAISRPKTGGHPYNEQLF. The CDR3 coding sequence is TGTGCCATCAGTCGACCAAAGACAGGGGGGCACCCATACAATGAGCAGCTCTTC.

This clonotype was recorded many times. The V and J genes are TRBV12-3 or TRBV12-4 and TRBJ2-7, with 7 bases that match TRBD2. V was pared by 6 bases and J by 4 bases, with 9 bases of the junction left unmatched. This CDR3 has 14 amino acids. The CDR3 region is CASSPWRELYEQYF. The CDR3 region has the DNA TGTGCCAGCAGCCCTTGGCGGGAGTTGTACGAGCAGTACTTC.

This clonotype was observed many times. The V call is TRBV7-2, the J call TRBJ1-1; possible D gene TRBD1, 5 bases. Germline V gene lookup returns CDR1 SGHTA and CDR2 FQGNSA. This CDR3 region has 15 residues. V lost 2 bases, J lost 4 bases, and 14 bases lay in between. CDR3 in DNA: TGTGCCAGCAGCTTAATCTTGGGGGAGGGCACTGAAGCTTTCTTT. Its protein product is CASSLILGEGTEAFF.

This sequence joins TRBV11-3 and TRBJ2-3, with D perhaps TRBD2 (7 bases). V lost 4 bases and J 5 bases, leaving 13 bases between the germline ends. The CDR3 extends over 14 amino acids. CDR1 is SGHNT and CDR2 is YENEEA in the germline V gene. The CDR3 loop reads CASSSRRGGDTQYF. CDR3 bases: TGTGCCAGCAGCTCCCGGAGGGGGGGAGATACGCAGTATTTT.